This T cell receptor (beta chain) appears in the sequencing data of a study of vaccination and CD4 T cells after COVID-19 (dated 2022 in TCRdb). Some background on the complete study: Convalescent patients had a positive SARS-CoV-2 result on nasal swab PCR, and of these patients, nine had mild disease and one had severe disease. Two doses of either the Pfizer-BioNTech BNT162b2 vaccine (n=8) or the Moderna mRNA-1273 vaccine (n=2) were administered to participants. Post-COVID blood samples were collected from convalescent patients a median of roughly 100 days after diagnosis, with a range of about 35 to 180 days. The spike-specific CD4+ TCR repertoire was compared before and after mRNA vaccination in 10 COVID-19 convalescent patients and a few infection-naive healthy vaccine recipients. The time from the second vaccine dose to post-vaccine blood sampling had a median of roughly 79 days and ranged from roughly 12 to 250 days. The convalescent cohort included six males and four females, with two Hispanic individuals, seven Caucasians, two Asians and one multiracial person. Control cultures used a CEFX viral epitope pool as positive control, an HIV-1 Nef peptide pool as negative control, or no peptide. The cultures were stimulated with overlapping spike peptide pools from SARS-CoV-2 and from the common cold coronaviruses HCoV-NL63, HCoV-OC43 and HCoV-229E.

The meaning of the sample's treatment or condition label: approximately 11-day PBMC culture with coronavirus spike peptide pools or control peptides (ViraFEST assay). To expand antigen-specific T cells with peptide pools and then pick out the expanded clonotypes through TCR sequencing, the study relied on the ViraFEST assay. Positive SARS-CoV-2 PCR tests in the convalescent patients dated from March to December 2020, before Alpha, Beta and Delta variants emerged in the United States. PBMCs were cultured at roughly 2 million per well in IMDM supplemented with 5% human AB serum and 8.5 to 10 IU/ml IL-2, with about 9 ug/ml peptide pools added. On days 3 and 7, half of the culture medium was replaced with fresh IL-2-containing medium. CD4+ T cells were isolated after roughly 9 days of culture through negative selection using the EasySep CD4+ T cell isolation kit. PBMCs were separated from whole blood using Ficoll-Paque Plus gradient centrifugation and then either used fresh or cryopreserved at -140C. Each culture condition was generally run in triplicate wells.

The library relied on PCR. TCR sequencing of DNA from cultured CD4+ T cells used the Oncomine TCR Beta short-read assay at the Johns Hopkins FTIC core. The QIAamp micro DNA kit was used to extract genomic DNA from the cultured CD4+ T cells. Oncomine TCR Beta libraries from cultured CD4+ T cells were pooled with unique dual indexes and sequenced on an Illumina iSeq 100. The paper's processing steps were these. Non-productive sequences were removed, and CDR3s not starting with C, not ending with F or W, or shorter than 7 amino acids were discarded. The MANAFEST web application was used to identify antigen-specific clonotypes by comparing peptide-stimulated wells against reference wells and other culture wells. For a clone to be called positive, the clone needed an FDR below 0.05, an odds ratio above 5, and a productive frequency above 0.1% in at least two of three replicate wells. Cross-reactive clonotypes were defined as significantly expanded in both SARS-CoV-2 spike wells and at least one common cold coronavirus spike condition. Similarity between CDR3 sequences was evaluated in R version 3.6.1 using Levenshtein distances (stringdist) and unrooted phylogenetic trees (ape). TCRdb handled the public reads itself, with Q25 trimming in fastp and clone calling in MiXCR, and kept productive beta chains. Every CDR3 protein is listed once, alongside the most common genes and DNA of its rows. These V and J calls originate from TCRdb's pipeline instead of the authors' own analysis. The sample table lists about 13,000 distinct CDR3 sequences, roughly two fifths of them with a count of one. The ten largest clones capture roughly 10% of the sample.

The investigation overall reported the following: In convalescent patients, a median about 90% of post-vaccine SARS-CoV-2-reactive clones were detected only after vaccination, and vaccine-specific priming was suggested by this finding. In convalescent patients, nearly all vaccine-specific clones (304 of 307) were found to be mono-reactive for SARS-CoV-2 spike rather than cross-reactive with common cold coronaviruses. The median number of SARS-CoV-2-reactive clonotypes rose from under 25 after infection to 38 after vaccination, but the change was not significant. The study included relatively few convalescent patients and did not analyze early timepoints after natural infection.

Counted from cysteine to phenylalanine, this CDR3 has 14 amino acids. Only CDR3 DNA is held: 42 bases, read in frame from base 1. Taken from the germline V gene, the CDR1 and CDR2 loops are SGHNT and YENEEA. Unmatched junction bases come to 12, with V trimmed by 10 bases and J by 4 bases. Worth noting for this clonotype: Its recognized antigen is unknown. No qualities accompany the bases; no much larger clone lies one base away.

The sequence links TRBV11-3 to TRBJ1-1, with 7 junctional bases fitting TRBD1. This TCR came from a human donor who had recovered from COVID-19. The starting material was CD4+ T cells from blood, cultured in vitro, obtained after SARS-CoV-2 vaccination. The CDR3 reads as follows: CAIGTALGATEAFF. In nucleotide form, the sequence is TGTGCCATCGGGACAGCTCTTGGGGCCACTGAAGCTTTCTTT.